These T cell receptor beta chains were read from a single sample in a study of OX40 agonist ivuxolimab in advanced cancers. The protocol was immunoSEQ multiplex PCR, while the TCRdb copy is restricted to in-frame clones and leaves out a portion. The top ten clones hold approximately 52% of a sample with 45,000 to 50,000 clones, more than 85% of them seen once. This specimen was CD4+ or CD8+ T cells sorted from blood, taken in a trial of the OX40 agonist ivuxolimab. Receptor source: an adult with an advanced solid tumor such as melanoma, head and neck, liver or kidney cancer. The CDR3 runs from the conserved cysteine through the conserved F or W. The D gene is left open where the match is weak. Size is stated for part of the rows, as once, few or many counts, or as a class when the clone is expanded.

CASSPRGGDSYNEQFF | TGTGCCAGCAGCCCCAGGGGTGGGGACTCCTACAATGAGCAGTTCTTC | TRBV7-9 | . | TRBJ2-1 | .
CASSLSGGLSYEQYF | TGTGCCAGCAGCTTAAGCGGGGGTCTTTCCTACGAGCAGTACTTC | TRBV7-2 | . | TRBJ2-7 | TRBD2
CASSPGTGGSYEQYF | TGTGCCAGTAGCCCAGGGACAGGGGGCTCATACGAGCAGTACTTC | TRBV19 | once | TRBJ2-7 | TRBD1
CASSLGGWGQGFTEAFF | TGTGCCAGCAGCTTAGGGGGCTGGGGACAGGGGTTCACTGAAGCTTTCTTT | TRBV11-3 | . | TRBJ1-1 | TRBD1
CASSSSGVLTDTQYF | TGTGCCAGCAGCTCTAGCGGGGTACTCACAGATACGCAGTATTTT | TRBV7-3 | . | TRBJ2-3 | TRBD2
CASRGIGGANYGYTF | TGTGCCAGCAGAGGAATTGGGGGGGCGAACTATGGCTACACCTTC | TRBV6-1 | . | TRBJ1-2 | .
CASSESILDGGDTQYF | TGCGCCAGCAGTGAGTCGATTTTGGACGGCGGGGATACGCAGTATTTT | TRBV10-1 | . | TRBJ2-3 | .
CASSMGGTSGNTIYF | TGTGCCAGCAGTATGGGGGGAACATCTGGAAACACCATATATTTT | TRBV6-1 | . | TRBJ1-3 | .
CASSFLAGGTDTQYF | TGTGCCAGCAGCTTCTTAGCGGGGGGTACAGATACGCAGTATTTT | TRBV5-6 | . | TRBJ2-3 | TRBD2
CASSWTGGAGNSPLHF | TGCGCCAGCAGCTGGACAGGGGGCGCGGGGAATTCACCCCTCCACTTT | TRBV5-1 | once | TRBJ1-6 | TRBD1
CASSQLHSRTVYYEQYF | TGTGCCAGTAGTCAACTCCACTCAAGGACTGTCTACTACGAGCAGTACTTC | TRBV19 | . | TRBJ2-7 | .
CASSESRHQETQYF | TGCGCCAGCAGTGAGTCGAGGCACCAAGAGACCCAGTACTTC | TRBV10-1 | few | TRBJ2-5 | .
CASSPYQETQYF | TGTGCCAGCTCACCGTATCAAGAGACCCAGTACTTC | TRBV18 | . | TRBJ2-5 | .
CASSGTEINYGYTF | TGCGCCAGCAGCGGGACAGAAATAAACTATGGCTACACCTTC | TRBV10-2 | many | TRBJ1-2 | TRBD1
CASSVGLAGGNEQFF | TGTGCCAGCAGCGTAGGGCTAGCGGGAGGCAATGAGCAGTTCTTC | TRBV9 | . | TRBJ2-1 | TRBD2
CASRRTAGQGAQYF | TGTGCCAGCAGAAGGACTGCAGGCCAGGGGGCCCAGTACTTC | TRBV6-6 | . | TRBJ2-5 | TRBD1
CASSPFGAGGNEQFF | TGCGCCAGCAGCCCCTTTGGGGCAGGGGGTAATGAGCAGTTCTTC | TRBV5-1 | few | TRBJ2-1 | TRBD1
CSAWTGYEQYF | TGCAGTGCGTGGACAGGGTACGAGCAGTACTTC | TRBV20-1 | . | TRBJ2-7 | TRBD1
CAISEMPGLSGNTIYF | TGTGCCATCAGTGAGATGCCAGGGCTCTCTGGAAACACCATATATTTT | TRBV10-3 | . | TRBJ1-3 | .
CASSPPGGHISLEQYF | TGTGCCAGCTCACCACCGGGGGGACACATATCCCTCGAGCAGTACTTC | TRBV18 | once | TRBJ2-7 | .
CAISDPRETQYF | TGTGCCATCAGTGACCCGCGGGAGACCCAGTACTTC | TRBV10-3 | . | TRBJ2-5 | .
CASSLRETDEQYF | TGTGCCAGCAGCTTGAGAGAGACGGACGAGCAGTACTTC | TRBV11-2 | once | TRBJ2-7 | .
CSVTGGGELFF | TGCAGCGTTACAGGTGGTGGTGAACTGTTTTTT | TRBV29-1 | few | TRBJ1-4 | .
CASSSAEVGNTGELFF | TGTGCCAGCAGCTCGGCCGAAGTGGGGAACACCGGGGAGCTGTTTTTT | TRBV6-6 | . | TRBJ2-2 | .
CASSESVGVTEAFF | TGCGCCAGCAGTGAGTCAGTAGGTGTAACTGAAGCTTTCTTT | TRBV10-1 | . | TRBJ1-1 | .
CASSLASAGALLSYEQYF | TGCGCCAGCAGCTTGGCCTCTGCGGGGGCCCTTCTCTCCTACGAGCAGTACTTC | TRBV5-1 | . | TRBJ2-7 | .
CAISEQFLGANVLTF | TGTGCCATCAGTGAACAGTTCCTCGGGGCCAACGTTCTGACTTTC | TRBV10-3 | . | TRBJ2-6 | .
CASSSGTGGYEQYF | TGCGCCAGCAGTTCCGGGACAGGGGGTTACGAGCAGTACTTC | TRBV10-1 | . | TRBJ2-7 | TRBD1
CAISGPDSSGIYEQYF | TGTGCCATCAGTGGGCCCGACTCCTCGGGGATCTACGAGCAGTACTTC | TRBV10-3 | . | TRBJ2-7 | .
CASSLSGAYNEQFF | TGTGCCAGCAGCCTCTCGGGCGCGTACAATGAGCAGTTCTTC | TRBV9 | . | TRBJ2-1 | .
CASSEQKTGELFF | TGTGCCAGTAGTGAACAGAAAACCGGGGAGCTGTTTTTT | TRBV19 | . | TRBJ2-2 | .
CASRARRGQQETQYF | TGTGCCAGCAGGGCGCGCCGGGGACAACAAGAGACCCAGTACTTC | TRBV6-5 | . | TRBJ2-5 | .
CASSGGLAGFTGELFF | TGTGCCAGCAGTGGGGGACTAGCGGGCTTCACCGGGGAGCTGTTTTTT | TRBV6-1 | . | TRBJ2-2 | TRBD2
CASSSGQGALIYGYTF | TGTGCCAGCAGCTCGGGACAGGGGGCCTTAATCTATGGCTACACCTTC | TRBV13 | . | TRBJ1-2 | TRBD1
CASSPDRVSEAFF | TGCGCCAGCAGCCCCGACAGGGTATCTGAAGCTTTCTTT | TRBV5-1 | once | TRBJ1-1 | TRBD1